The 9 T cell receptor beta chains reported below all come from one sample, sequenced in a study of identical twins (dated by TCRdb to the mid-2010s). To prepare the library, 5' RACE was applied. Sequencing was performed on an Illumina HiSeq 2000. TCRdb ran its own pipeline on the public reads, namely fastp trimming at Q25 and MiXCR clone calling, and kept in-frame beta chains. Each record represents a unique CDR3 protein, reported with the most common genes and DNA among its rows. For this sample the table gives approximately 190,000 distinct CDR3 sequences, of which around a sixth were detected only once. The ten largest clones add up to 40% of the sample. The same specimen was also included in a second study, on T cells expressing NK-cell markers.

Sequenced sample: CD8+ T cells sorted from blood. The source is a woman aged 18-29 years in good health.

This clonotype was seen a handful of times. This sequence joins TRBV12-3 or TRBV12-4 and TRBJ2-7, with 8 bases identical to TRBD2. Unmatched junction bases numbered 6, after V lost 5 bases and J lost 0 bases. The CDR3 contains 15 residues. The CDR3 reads CASSPGLEISYEQYF. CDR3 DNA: TGTGCCAGCAGTCCGGGACTAGAGATCTCCTACGAGCAGTACTTC.

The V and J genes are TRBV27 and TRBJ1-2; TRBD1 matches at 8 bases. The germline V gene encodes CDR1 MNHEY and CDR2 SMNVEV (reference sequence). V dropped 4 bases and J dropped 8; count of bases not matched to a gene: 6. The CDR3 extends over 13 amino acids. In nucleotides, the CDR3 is TGTGCCAGCAGTTACGGACAGGGAAGGGGCTACACCTTC. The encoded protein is CASSYGQGRGYTF.

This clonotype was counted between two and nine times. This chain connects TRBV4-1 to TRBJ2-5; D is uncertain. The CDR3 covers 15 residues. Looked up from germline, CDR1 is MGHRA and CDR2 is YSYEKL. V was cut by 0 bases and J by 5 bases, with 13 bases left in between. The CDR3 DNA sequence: TGCGCCAGCAGCCAAGAACCTAGGGAAGGGGAGACCCAGTACTTC. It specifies CASSQEPREGETQYF.

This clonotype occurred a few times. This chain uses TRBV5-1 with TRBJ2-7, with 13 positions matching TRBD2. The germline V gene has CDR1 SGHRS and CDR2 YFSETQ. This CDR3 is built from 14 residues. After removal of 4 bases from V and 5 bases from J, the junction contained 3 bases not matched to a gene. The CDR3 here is CASSLTSGRDEQYF. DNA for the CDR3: TGCGCCAGCAGCCTTACTAGCGGGAGGGACGAGCAGTACTTC.

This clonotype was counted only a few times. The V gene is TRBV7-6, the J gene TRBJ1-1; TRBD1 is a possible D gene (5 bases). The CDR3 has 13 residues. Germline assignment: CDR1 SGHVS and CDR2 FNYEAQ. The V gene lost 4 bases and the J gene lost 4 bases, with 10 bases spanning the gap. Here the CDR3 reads CASSSGPTTEAFF. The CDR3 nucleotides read TGTGCCAGCAGCTCAGGGCCGACCACTGAAGCTTTCTTT.

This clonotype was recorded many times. CDR3 DNA: TGTGCCAGCAGTCCACGAACAGGGGTCTACGAGCAGTACTTC. Translating it yields CASSPRTGVYEQYF. The chain combines TRBV12-3 or TRBV12-4 with TRBJ2-7; TRBD1 matches 7 bases. The CDR3 spans 14 residues. With V trimmed by 5 bases and J by 3 bases, 7 bases remained unmatched.

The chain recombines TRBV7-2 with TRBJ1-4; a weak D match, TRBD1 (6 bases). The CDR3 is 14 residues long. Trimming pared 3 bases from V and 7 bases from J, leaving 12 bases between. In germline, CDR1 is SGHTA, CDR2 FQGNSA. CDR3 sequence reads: CASSLGARTEKLFF. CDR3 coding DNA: TGTGCCAGCAGCTTGGGGGCGCGTACTGAAAAACTGTTTTTT.

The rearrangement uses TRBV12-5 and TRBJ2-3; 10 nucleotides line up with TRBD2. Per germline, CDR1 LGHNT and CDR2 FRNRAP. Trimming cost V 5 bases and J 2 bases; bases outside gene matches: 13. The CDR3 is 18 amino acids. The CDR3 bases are TGTGCTAGTGGTAATAGCGGGGGGAACGTTTTACTCACAGATACGCAGTATTTT. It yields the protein CASGNSGGNVLLTDTQYF.

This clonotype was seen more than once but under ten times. The CDR3 protein is CASTDGGRGRTEAFF. DNA for the CDR3: TGTGCCAGCACCGACGGGGGCAGGGGGCGCACTGAAGCTTTCTTT. V usage is TRBV6-2 or TRBV6-3 and J usage is TRBJ1-1, with TRBD1 identical over 8 bases. Trimming removed 7 bases from V and 4 bases from J; junction bases left unmatched: 11. Germline lookup yields CDR1 MNHEY and CDR2 SVGEGT. This CDR3 region has 15 residues.